The subject of this entry is one TCR beta chain. This entry is derived from a study of blood T cell repertoires in COVID-19. Germline CDR1 reads KGHSH; CDR2 reads LQKENI. CDR3 size: 15 residues. V lost 0 bases and J lost 7, with 10 bases in between. Under the authors' procedure: Amplification from reference gene primers served as the basis for estimated nucleated cell counts. Clones were read by immunoSEQ multiplex PCR, and TCRdb kept only the in-frame ones, dropping some. V and J calls and clone size follow that table, whereas D and trimming were derived from the DNA. The sample shows about 100,000 clones, about nine tenths of them seen only once.

What was sequenced was peripheral blood. The chain combines TRBV18 with TRBJ1-6, with D unclear. The TCR sequence derives from a man younger than 30 with acute or convalescent COVID-19. CDR3 amino acids: CASSPPGLKNSPLHF. Written as DNA, the CDR3 is TGTGCCAGCTCACCACCTGGACTTAAAAATTCACCCCTCCACTTT.